The next 11 T cell receptor beta chains were all read from a single sample in a study of human T cells and chemical hapten exposure. Time point given: pre-sensitization, week 0. Treatment defined: therapeutic diphenylcyclopropenone sensitization with weekly scalp DPC. TCRdb passed the RACE reads through MiXCR, listing each CDR3 protein once. The sample lists tens of thousands of distinct CDR3 sequences; around 15% were seen once. The sample here was whole blood, taken in connection with sensitization to the hapten diphenylcyclopropenone (DPC). The origin of the receptors is a woman aged 50 to 60 with alopecia areata. Some clones in this sample may be carry-over from other donors' samples.

The V and J genes are TRBV18 and TRBJ2-1; the match to TRBD1 covers 11 bases. From germline, CDR1 is KGHSH and CDR2 LQKENI. V lost 3 bases and J lost 7; bases outside the gene matches: 2. The CDR3 has 14 amino acids. The CDR3 protein is CASSPGQGVNEQFF. DNA of the CDR3: TGTGCCAGCTCACCGGGACAGGGGGTTAATGAGCAGTTCTTC. Drawing the rest from reference TRBV18 and TRBJ2-1, the complete variable domain is NAGVMQNPRHLVRRRGQEARLRCSPMKGHSHVYWYRQLPEEGLKFMVYLQKENIIDESGMPKERFSAEFPKEGPSILRIQQVVRGDSAAYFCASSPGQGVNEQFFGPGTRLTVL.

The chain couples TRBV20-1 to TRBJ2-7; no clear D gene. V was trimmed by 0 bases and J by 7 bases, leaving 19 bases between them. CDR1 DFQATT and CDR2 SNEGSKA come from the germline V gene (reference sequence). The CDR3 is 15 amino acids. In DNA form, the CDR3 reads TGCAGTGCTAGAGATGGTAAAGTACCTACGCTGGAGCAGTACTTC. Residues: CSARDGKVPTLEQYF.

The V and J genes are TRBV7-2 and TRBJ2-2; TRBD2 agrees at 14 bases. Germline values: CDR1 SGHTA, CDR2 FQGNSA. The CDR3 consists of 19 residues. V lost 7 bases, J lost 4 bases, and 14 bases stayed unmatched. The CDR3 sequence: CASNSGLAGGSGITGELFF. CDR3 nucleotides: TGTGCCAGCAACAGCGGACTAGCGGGAGGATCGGGGATCACCGGGGAGCTGTTTTTT.

Ten or more counts support this clonotype. This chain links TRBV28 with TRBJ2-7; 13 bases line up with TRBD2. The germline V gene encodes CDR1 MDHEN and CDR2 SYDVKM. V gave up 5 bases and J gave up 2 bases; unmatched junction bases: 12. The CDR3 runs 18 residues. The CDR3, as DNA: TGTGCCAGCAGTCCCGGGACTAGCGGGACCCGCAGCCCCTACGAGCAGTACTTC. Encoded protein: CASSPGTSGTRSPYEQYF.

This clonotype was detected many times. The chain is built from TRBV7-2 and TRBJ2-7; 8 bases agree with TRBD2. The V gene end was trimmed by 4 bases and the J gene end by 5 bases; junction bases not matched to a gene: 10. In germline, CDR1 is SGHTA, CDR2 FQGNSA. This CDR3 region has 15 residues. The CDR3 loop reads CASSSIAGQIHEQYF. Here the CDR3 DNA reads TGTGCCAGCAGCTCGATAGCGGGACAAATCCACGAGCAGTACTTC.

This clonotype showed up just a few times. V usage is TRBV7-2 and J usage is TRBJ2-1; TRBD2 is a possible D gene (6 bases). Germline CDR1 SGHTA, CDR2 FQGNSA. This CDR3 has 15 residues. Deletions cut 5 bases from V and 9 bases from J, with 20 bases between. CDR3 DNA: TGTGCCAGCAGCCAGAGGCTACTAGCCCTTGGTGAGCAGTTCTTC. As protein: CASSQRLLALGEQFF.

This clonotype occurred a few times. The genes are TRBV6-6 and TRBJ2-3, with TRBD2 identical over 8 bases. The CDR3 consists of 13 residues. Per germline, CDR1 MNHNY and CDR2 SVGAGI (reference sequence). Trimming at V came to 9 bases and at J to 6 bases, leaving 8 bases not matched to a gene. The CDR3 protein is CASVGRASDTQYF. CDR3 bases: TGTGCCAGTGTCGGGAGGGCCAGCGATACGCAGTATTTT.

This clonotype came up a few times. The chain has TRBV18 and TRBJ1-4; no reliable D call. The V end lost 3 bases, the J end lost 2 bases, and 13 bases lay between the germline ends. There are 16 residues in the CDR3. The V gene's germline CDR1 is KGHSH and CDR2 LQKENI. The CDR3 sequence is CASSPARTNTNEKLFF. As DNA, the CDR3 is TGTGCCAGCTCACCGGCACGGACCAATACTAATGAAAAACTGTTTTTT.

In its sample, this clonotype was seen a few times. The gene calls are TRBV5-4 and TRBJ2-2; 11 bases match TRBD1. J was trimmed by 3 bases and V by 4 bases; bases with no gene match: 2. CDR3 length: 15 amino acids. Germline CDR1 SGHNT, CDR2 YYREEE (reference sequence). The CDR3, as DNA: TGTGCCAGCAGCGGACAGGGGGCCCACACCGGGGAGCTGTTTTTT. This encodes CASSGQGAHTGELFF.

This clonotype was detected ten times or more. The genes are TRBV24-1 and TRBJ1-5, with 9 bases identical to TRBD1. Germline assignment: CDR1 KGHDR and CDR2 SFDVKD. The CDR3 sequence is 15 residues long. V shed 3 bases and J 1 base; nucleotides not matched to a gene: 0. The CDR3 DNA is TGTGCCACCAGTGATGGGACAGGGAGCAATCAGCCCCAGCATTTT. It encodes CATSDGTGSNQPQHF.

The sample holds a few counts of this clonotype. V usage is TRBV6-4 and J usage is TRBJ2-1, with 15 nucleotides matching TRBD2. The CDR3 runs to 16 residues. V was clipped by 3 bases and J by 16 bases; unmatched bases: 13. Germline V CDR1 and CDR2: MRHNA, SNTAGT. For the CDR3, the DNA is TGTGCCAGCAGTGAGGGGACTAGCGGGAGGCCAGGTTTGATTTTCTTC. Its protein is CASSEGTSGRPGLIFF.